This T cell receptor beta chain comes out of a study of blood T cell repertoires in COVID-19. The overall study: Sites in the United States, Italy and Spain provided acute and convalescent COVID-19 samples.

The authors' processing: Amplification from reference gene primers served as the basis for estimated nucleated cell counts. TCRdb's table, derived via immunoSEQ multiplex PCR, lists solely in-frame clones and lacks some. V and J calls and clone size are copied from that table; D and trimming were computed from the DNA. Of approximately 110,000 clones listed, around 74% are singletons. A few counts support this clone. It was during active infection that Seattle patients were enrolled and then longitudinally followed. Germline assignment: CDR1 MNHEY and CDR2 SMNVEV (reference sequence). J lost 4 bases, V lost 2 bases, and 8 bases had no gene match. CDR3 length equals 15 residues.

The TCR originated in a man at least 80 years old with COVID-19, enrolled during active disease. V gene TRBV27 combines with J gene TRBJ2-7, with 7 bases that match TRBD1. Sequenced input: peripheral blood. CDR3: CASSLNRGVGYEQYF. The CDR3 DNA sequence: TGTGCCAGCAGTTTAAACAGGGGAGTTGGGTACGAGCAGTACTTC.